Below, 29 T cell receptor beta chains from the same sample are listed, as sequenced in a study of T-cell memory formation after mild COVID-19. One entry per CDR3 protein results from TCRdb running MiXCR on the 5' RACE reads. The table has approximately 490,000 distinct CDR3 sequences, 20% seen once. Sequencing was done on a sample of PBMCs or a T cell subset sorted from them (not recorded which). These receptors all stem from an adult woman who had mild COVID-19 (a few samples of this study predate the infection). Cell type and time point are not known.

The table lists this clonotype with a few counts. This sequence joins TRBV6-5 and TRBJ2-7; TRBD1 aligns across 7 bases. Germline loops: CDR1 MNHEY, CDR2 SVGAGI. CDR3 length: 15 amino acids. Trimming cost V 5 bases and J 2 bases; bases outside gene matches: 9. CDR3 DNA sequence: TGTGCCAGCAGTGCCACCGGGACAGCCCCCTACGAGCAGTACTTC. This gives the protein CASSATGTAPYEQYF.

The chain carries TRBV7-2 and TRBJ2-3; D unclear. Trimming stripped 2 bases from V and 6 bases from J, with 12 bases between. Germline V gene sequence: CDR1 SGHTA, CDR2 FQGNSA. There are 14 residues in the CDR3. The CDR3 reads CASSLSWGLDTQYF. The CDR3 DNA reads as TGTGCCAGCAGCTTAAGTTGGGGTTTGGATACGCAGTATTTT.

This clonotype occurred a few times. This sequence joins TRBV29-1 and TRBJ2-1; 13 nucleotides agree with TRBD2. Trimming removed 3 bases from V and 8 bases from J; junction bases left unmatched: 10. This CDR3 has 16 amino acids. CDR1 SQVTM and CDR2 ANQGSEA come from the germline V gene. The CDR3 region is CSVEAGTSGVLYEQFF. Written as DNA, the CDR3 is TGCAGCGTTGAGGCCGGGACTAGCGGGGTACTGTATGAGCAGTTCTTC.

The chain carries TRBV5-1 and TRBJ2-2; D might be TRBD2 (5 bases). The ends were cut back, 0 bases at V and 5 bases at J, with 14 bases in the middle. CDR1 and CDR2 from the germline V gene are SGHRS and YFSETQ. This CDR3 is 16 amino acids long. DNA of the CDR3: TGCGCCAGCAGCTTGGCCGGAGGATCGGGGACCGGGGAGCTGTTTTTT. This sequence encodes CASSLAGGSGTGELFF.

This clonotype has at least ten counts. The chain recombines TRBV7-9 with TRBJ2-2; a possible D gene is TRBD2 (5 bases). The CDR3 spans 13 residues. Germline V gives CDR1 SEHNR, CDR2 FQNEAQ (reference sequence). V was clipped by 4 bases and J by 5 bases, with 8 bases between them. This CDR3 reads CASSSRDTGELFF. In nucleotides, the CDR3 is TGTGCCAGCAGCTCTCGGGATACCGGGGAGCTGTTTTTT.

The rearrangement links TRBV10-3 to TRBJ2-3; D perhaps matches TRBD2 (6 bases). The CDR3 runs 16 residues. Germline lookup yields CDR1 ENHRY and CDR2 SYGVKD. The V gene lost 6 bases and the J gene lost 4 bases, with 20 bases spanning the gap. The CDR3, as DNA: TGTGCCATCAGCTCCCTCCCGACTAGTTTGGCAGATACGCAGTATTTT. Translated: CAISSLPTSLADTQYF.

This clonotype has only a few counts. The V and J genes are TRBV12-3 or TRBV12-4 and TRBJ2-3; TRBD2 is a possible D gene (6 bases). CDR3 length: 14 amino acids. V lost 7 bases to trimming and J lost 2 bases, with 13 bases between them. The CDR3 coding sequence is TGTGCCAGCATGTCCCGGGGGACCACAGATACGCAGTATTTT. Translated, it gives CASMSRGTTDTQYF.

This clonotype has a handful of counts. The chain joins TRBV12-5 to TRBJ2-1, with a tentative D call TRBD1 (5 bases). The V and J ends lost 2 bases and 6 bases respectively, with 14 bases between them. Germline CDR1 LGHNT, CDR2 FRNRAP. This CDR3 spans 15 amino acids. CDR3 sequence: CASGLSVAQVNEQFF. CDR3 DNA: TGTGCTAGTGGTTTGAGCGTCGCACAGGTCAATGAGCAGTTCTTC.

This clonotype was seen a handful of times. This chain uses TRBV18 with TRBJ2-5; possible D gene TRBD1, 5 bases. Germline CDR1 reads KGHSH; CDR2 reads LQKENI. CDR3 size: 13 residues. Trimming removed 3 bases from V and 5 bases from J, with 10 bases in between. CDR3 nucleotide sequence: TGTGCCAGCTCACCCGGCCCAGGGGAGACCCAGTACTTC. It specifies CASSPGPGETQYF.

V gene TRBV6-1 combines with J gene TRBJ1-5; no firm D call. CDR1 and CDR2 (germline): MNHNS, SASEGT. Between the trimmed V and J ends, which lost 6 bases and 1 base, there was a span of 7 bases. CDR3 length: 13 amino acids. CDR3 residues: CASRPESNQPQHF. The CDR3 nucleotides read TGTGCCAGCAGACCGGAAAGCAATCAGCCCCAGCATTTT.

This clonotype turned up a few times. This chain uses TRBV5-1 with TRBJ1-6, with D possibly being TRBD1 (5 bases). The length of the CDR3 is 16 residues. CDR1 is SGHRS and CDR2 is YFSETQ in the germline V gene. The V end lost 0 bases, the J end lost 7 bases, and 14 bases lay between the germline ends. CDR3: CASSLDGRAGNSPLHF. The CDR3 DNA reads as TGCGCCAGCAGCTTGGACGGCAGGGCCGGGAATTCACCCCTCCACTTT.

The CDR3 DNA is TGTGCCAGCAGCTCTCCGGGACAGCCCTACAATGAGCAGTTCTTC. It is translated as CASSSPGQPYNEQFF. The chain uses TRBV21-1 and TRBJ2-1; the table's D call, TRBD1, was not checked against the DNA. TRBV21-1 is tagged as a pseudogene. The CDR3 has 15 residues.

This clonotype was detected only a few times. This chain joins TRBV12-3 or TRBV12-4 and TRBJ2-7; TRBD1 matches at 9 bases. The CDR3 contains 15 residues. J lost 7 bases, V lost 5 bases, and 12 bases had no gene match. The DNA of the CDR3 is TGTGCCAGCAGTGAACCGGGACAGGGCTTAATTGAGCAGTACTTC. Protein product: CASSEPGQGLIEQYF.

Ten or more counts support this clonotype. The chain employs TRBV20-1 and TRBJ2-7, with D perhaps matching TRBD2 (6 bases). V lost 0 bases to trimming and J lost 3 bases, with 15 bases between them. Germline CDR1 DFQATT, CDR2 SNEGSKA (reference sequence). The CDR3 covers 15 residues. The CDR3 region is CSARDSGGDRYEQYF. The CDR3 bases are TGCAGTGCTAGAGATTCAGGCGGGGACCGCTACGAGCAGTACTTC.

This clonotype has a handful of counts. The rearrangement uses TRBV7-8 and TRBJ1-2; tentatively, D is TRBD1 (5 bases). The CDR3 is 12 residues long. V lost 5 bases, J lost 10 bases, and 14 bases lay in between. Germline V gives CDR1 SGHVS, CDR2 FQNEAQ. The CDR3 sequence is CASSLQGSDYTF. Written as DNA, the CDR3 is TGTGCCAGCAGCCTTCAGGGTTCCGACTACACCTTC.

The CDR3 nucleotides are TGTGCCAGCAGCTTAAGCCCGAATCCTAGCGGGGCCCAGGCTACGCAGTATTTT. Translated: CASSLSPNPSGAQATQYF. The chain combines TRBV7-6 with TRBJ2-3; the match to TRBD2 covers 9 bases. J lost 8 bases, V lost 2 bases, and 17 bases had no gene match. CDR1 is SGHVS and CDR2 is FNYEAQ in the germline V gene. The CDR3 loop spans 18 amino acids.

The chain employs TRBV7-3 and TRBJ2-3; D ambiguous. Trimming took off 1 base at V and 6 bases at J, with 11 bases between the two ends. The V gene's germline CDR1 is SGHTA and CDR2 FQGTGA. CDR3 length: 14 amino acids. The CDR3 loop reads CASSLISLGDTQYF. The CDR3 DNA follows: TGTGCCAGCAGCTTAATTTCCCTGGGGGATACGCAGTATTTT.

This clonotype was seen a handful of times. This chain connects TRBV4-2 to TRBJ2-3, with D possibly matching TRBD2 (5 bases). Germline CDR1 is LGHNA and CDR2 is YNFKEQ. V lost 1 base and J lost 2, with 16 bases in between. This CDR3 has 17 residues. CDR3 nucleotide sequence: TGTGCCAGCAGCCAAGGAGGGAGCGGTGATTTCACAGATACGCAGTATTTT. Amino acid sequence: CASSQGGSGDFTDTQYF.

In this sample, this clonotype turned up many times. The chain links TRBV2 to TRBJ2-7; tentatively, D is TRBD1 (5 bases). Per germline, CDR1 SNHLY and CDR2 FYNNEI. V lost 0 bases, J lost 1 base, and 16 bases lay in between. This CDR3 region has 17 residues. This CDR3 is CASSEALAGPRSYEQYF. In nucleotides, the CDR3 is TGTGCCAGCAGTGAAGCGCTTGCAGGGCCTAGGTCCTACGAGCAGTACTTC.

This clonotype was recorded many times. This chain joins TRBV18 and TRBJ1-1; 8 nucleotides line up with TRBD1. V shed 2 bases and J 1 base; nucleotides not matched to a gene: 6. The CDR3 extends over 16 amino acids. Germline values: CDR1 KGHSH, CDR2 LQKENI. The CDR3 DNA follows: TGTGCCAGCTCACCAGACAGGGGCATTCCGAACACTGAAGCTTTCTTT. Its protein product is CASSPDRGIPNTEAFF.

This clonotype has a handful of counts. V usage is TRBV7-8 and J usage is TRBJ2-1; 7 nucleotides align to TRBD2. This CDR3 is 21 amino acids long. Germline loops: CDR1 SGHVS, CDR2 FQNEAQ. Losses at the gene ends were 6 bases for V and 0 bases for J; bases not matched to a gene: 23. The CDR3 sequence is CASSLYGVAGVYGDSYNEQFF. The CDR3 bases are TGTGCCAGCAGTCTCTACGGGGTAGCGGGTGTATACGGGGACTCCTACAATGAGCAGTTCTTC.

This clonotype was counted only a few times. V and J are TRBV7-6 and TRBJ2-7; 7 bases are a match to TRBD2. The J segment lost 5 bases and the V segment lost 5 bases, leaving 15 bases of the junction unmatched. The length of the CDR3 is 16 residues. Germline values: CDR1 SGHVS, CDR2 FNYEAQ. CDR3 coding DNA: TGTGCCAGCAGCCGCGCGCCTAGCGGCGGCCTCAACGAGCAGTACTTC. Its protein product is CASSRAPSGGLNEQYF.

This clonotype has just a few counts. The chain employs TRBV15 and TRBJ2-7, with 7 bases matching TRBD1. Germline V gene sequence: CDR1 LNHNV, CDR2 YYDKDF (reference sequence). There are 14 residues in the CDR3. Trimming at V came to 5 bases and at J to 2 bases, leaving 6 bases not matched to a gene. CDR3 protein: CATSGRDRAYEQYF. CDR3 nucleotide sequence: TGTGCCACCAGCGGCCGGGACAGAGCCTACGAGCAGTACTTC.

The V gene is TRBV20-1, the J gene TRBJ1-2; D is uncertain. Germline CDR1 and CDR2: DFQATT and SNEGSKA (reference sequence). This CDR3 spans 13 amino acids. The germline V and J ends were trimmed by 6 bases and 0 bases, with 11 bases remaining between them. Written as DNA, the CDR3 is TGCAGTGCCACCGACCGAGCTAACTATGGCTACACCTTC. It encodes CSATDRANYGYTF.

V gene TRBV21-1 combines with J gene TRBJ2-7; TRBD2 reflects the table's D call only, with no check against the DNA. TRBV21-1 has pseudogene status. CDR3 length: 16 amino acids. The CDR3 bases are TGTGCCAGCAGCAAAAGGGGACTAGCGGGAGTAAGAGAGCAGTACTTC. Amino acids: CASSKRGLAGVREQYF.

The chain couples TRBV5-1 to TRBJ2-7; 9 nucleotides match TRBD1. Germline assignment: CDR1 SGHRS and CDR2 YFSETQ. The trim removed 4 bases at V and 5 bases at J, leaving 7 bases unmatched. This CDR3 comprises 14 residues. CDR3 DNA: TGCGCCAGCAGCGCCCGGGACAGGGTTGACGAGCAGTACTTC. Its translation is CASSARDRVDEQYF. Full variable domain (missing parts from reference TRBV5-1 and TRBJ2-7): KAGVTQTPRYLIKTRGQQVTLSCSPISGHRSVSWYQQTPGQGLQFLFEYFSETQRNKGNFPGRFSGRQFSNSRSEMNVSTLELGDSALYLCASSARDRVDEQYFGPGTRLTVT.

The genes are TRBV10-3 and TRBJ1-2; tentatively, D is TRBD1 (6 bases). The CDR3 is made up of 13 amino acids. V lost 5 bases and J lost 2, with 9 bases in between. The germline V gene has CDR1 ENHRY and CDR2 SYGVKD. CDR3 in amino acids: CAISKQGNYGYTF. For the CDR3, the DNA is TGTGCCATCAGTAAACAGGGAAACTATGGCTACACCTTC.

This clonotype was found a few times. The chain links TRBV6-2 or TRBV6-3 to TRBJ2-3, with D tentatively TRBD1 or TRBD2 (5 bases each). Germline loops: CDR1 MNHEY, CDR2 SVGEGT. The CDR3 runs 12 residues. The ends were cut back, 6 bases at V and 4 bases at J, with 8 bases in the middle. As DNA, the CDR3 is TGTGCCAGCAGGGTGGGGGCAGATACGCAGTATTTT. Translating it yields CASRVGADTQYF.

Comment on this clonotype: Possible read error: a much larger clone is one base away. This chain uses TRBV2 with TRBJ2-1, with D possibly matching TRBD2 (6 bases). This CDR3 comprises 14 residues. Germline loops: CDR1 SNHLY, CDR2 FYNNEI. Trimming cost V 8 bases and J 3 bases, with 14 bases left between them. CDR3 amino acids: CASLWGVVYNEQFF. The CDR3 nucleotides read TGTGCCAGCCTTTGGGGGGTTGTCTACAATGAGCAGTTCTTC.